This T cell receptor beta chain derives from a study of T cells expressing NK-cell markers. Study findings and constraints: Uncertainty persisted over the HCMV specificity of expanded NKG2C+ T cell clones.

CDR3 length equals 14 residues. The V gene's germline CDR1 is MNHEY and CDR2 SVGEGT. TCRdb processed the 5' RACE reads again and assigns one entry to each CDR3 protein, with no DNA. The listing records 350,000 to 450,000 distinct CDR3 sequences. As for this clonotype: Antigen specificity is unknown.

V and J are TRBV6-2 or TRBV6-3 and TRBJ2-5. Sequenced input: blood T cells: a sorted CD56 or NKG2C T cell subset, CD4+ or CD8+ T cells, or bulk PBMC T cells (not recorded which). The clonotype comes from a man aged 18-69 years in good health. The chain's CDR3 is CASSTGLVVGTQYF.